One T cell receptor (beta chain) is described in this entry. Per the authors' pipeline: How many nucleated cells were present was estimated from reference gene primer amplification. Profiled with immunoSEQ multiplex PCR; TCRdb holds only in-frame clones, not every one. V, J and clone size reflect that table, while D and trimming were determined from the DNA. The sample holds more than 200,000 clones; around 87% are singletons and the top ten take 1.5% to 2%. The data were taken from a study of blood T cell repertoires in COVID-19. Study-level information: T cells, B-cell-depleted T cells, or PBMCs supplied cDNA or gDNA.

Individuals aged about 18 to 90 years were recruited from approximately 22 US areas. Two negative PCRs, clearance, or symptom resolution had been documented for recovered Cohort 3 donors. Germline CDR1 reads MDHEN; CDR2 reads SYDVKM. Losses at the gene ends were 2 bases for V and 10 bases for J; bases not matched to a gene: 6. This CDR3 has 13 residues. This clonotype originated in a woman aged 50 to 60 who had recovered from COVID-19. The rearrangement uses TRBV28 and TRBJ1-1; 8 bases map to TRBD1. Source material: PBMCs or T cells enriched from blood (not recorded which). The CDR3, as DNA: TGTGCCAGCAGTTTAGTTGGGCAGGGGGCAGCTTTCTTT. It encodes CASSLVGQGAAFF.